This TCR beta chain was identified in a study of regulatory T cells. The PCR used 52 TRBV and 13 TRBJ primers. Here immunoSEQ multiplex PCR was the method, and the copy in TCRdb shows in-frame clones only, minus some. The sample yields about 2,000 clones, around 64% seen once. Patients aged 2 to 39 years had fewer naive T cells. Germline values: CDR1 MDHEN, CDR2 SYDVKM. Trimming stripped 2 bases from V and 4 bases from J, with 17 bases between. The CDR3 has 17 residues. The sample was CD8+ T cells sorted from blood. This TCR was sampled from a person aged 30-39 years with CD3G deficiency. The chain couples TRBV28 to TRBJ2-2; a possible D gene is TRBD1 (6 bases). CDR3 sequence (DNA): TGTGCCAGCAGTTTACGACCCGGGACACTGACCACCGGGGAGCTGTTTTTT. It yields the protein CASSLRPGTLTTGELFF.